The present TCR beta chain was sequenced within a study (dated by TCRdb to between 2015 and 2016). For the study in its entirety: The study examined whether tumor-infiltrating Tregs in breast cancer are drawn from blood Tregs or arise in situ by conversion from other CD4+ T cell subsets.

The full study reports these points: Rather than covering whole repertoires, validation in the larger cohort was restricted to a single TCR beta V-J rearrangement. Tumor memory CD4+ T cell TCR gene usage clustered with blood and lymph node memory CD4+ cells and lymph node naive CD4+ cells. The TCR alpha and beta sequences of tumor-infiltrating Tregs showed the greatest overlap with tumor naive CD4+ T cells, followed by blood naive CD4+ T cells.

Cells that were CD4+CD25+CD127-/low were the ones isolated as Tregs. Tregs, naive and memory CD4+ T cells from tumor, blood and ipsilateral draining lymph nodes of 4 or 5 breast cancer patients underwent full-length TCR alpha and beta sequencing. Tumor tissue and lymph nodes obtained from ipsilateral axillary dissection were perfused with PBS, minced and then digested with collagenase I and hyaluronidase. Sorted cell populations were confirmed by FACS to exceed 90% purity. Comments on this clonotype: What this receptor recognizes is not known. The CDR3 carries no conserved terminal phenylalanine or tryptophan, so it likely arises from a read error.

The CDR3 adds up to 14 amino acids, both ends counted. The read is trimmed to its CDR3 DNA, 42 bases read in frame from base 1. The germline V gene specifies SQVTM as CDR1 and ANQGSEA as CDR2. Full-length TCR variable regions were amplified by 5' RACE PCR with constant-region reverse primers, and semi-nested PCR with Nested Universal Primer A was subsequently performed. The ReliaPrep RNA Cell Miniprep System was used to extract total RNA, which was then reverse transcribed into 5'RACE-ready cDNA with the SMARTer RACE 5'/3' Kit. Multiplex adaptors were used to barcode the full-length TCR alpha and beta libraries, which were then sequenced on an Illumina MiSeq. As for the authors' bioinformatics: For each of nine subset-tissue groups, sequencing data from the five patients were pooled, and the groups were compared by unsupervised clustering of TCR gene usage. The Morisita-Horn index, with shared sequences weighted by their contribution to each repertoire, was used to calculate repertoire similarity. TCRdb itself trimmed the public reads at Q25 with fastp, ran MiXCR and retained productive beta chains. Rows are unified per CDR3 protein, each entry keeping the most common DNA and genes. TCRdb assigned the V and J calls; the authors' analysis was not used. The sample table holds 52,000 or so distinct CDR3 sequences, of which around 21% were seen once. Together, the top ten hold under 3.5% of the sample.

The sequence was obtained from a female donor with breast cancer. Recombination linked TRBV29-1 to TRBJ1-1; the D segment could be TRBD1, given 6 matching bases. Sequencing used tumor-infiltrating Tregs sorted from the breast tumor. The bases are TGCAGCGTTCGGGGGGCCGGGGTGAACACCGAAGCTTTCCTT. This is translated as CSVRGAGVNTEAFL.